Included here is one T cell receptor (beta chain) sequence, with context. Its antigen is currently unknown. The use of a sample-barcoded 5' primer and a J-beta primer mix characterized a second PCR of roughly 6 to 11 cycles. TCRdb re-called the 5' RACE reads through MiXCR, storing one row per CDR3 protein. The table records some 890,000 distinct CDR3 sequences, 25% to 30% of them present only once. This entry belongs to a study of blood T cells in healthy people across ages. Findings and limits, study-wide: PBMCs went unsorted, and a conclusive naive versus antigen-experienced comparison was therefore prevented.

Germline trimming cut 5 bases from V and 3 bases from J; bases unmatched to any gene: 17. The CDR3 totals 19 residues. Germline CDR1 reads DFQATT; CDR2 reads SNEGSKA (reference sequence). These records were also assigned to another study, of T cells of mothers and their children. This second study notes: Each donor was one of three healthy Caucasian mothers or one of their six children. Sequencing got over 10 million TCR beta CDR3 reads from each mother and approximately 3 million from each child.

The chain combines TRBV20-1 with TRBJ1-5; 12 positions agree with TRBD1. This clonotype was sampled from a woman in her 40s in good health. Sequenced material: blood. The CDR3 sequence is CSAFSGQGAWGATNQPQHF. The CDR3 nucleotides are TGCAGTGCTTTTTCGGGACAGGGGGCGTGGGGGGCTACCAATCAGCCCCAGCATTTT.